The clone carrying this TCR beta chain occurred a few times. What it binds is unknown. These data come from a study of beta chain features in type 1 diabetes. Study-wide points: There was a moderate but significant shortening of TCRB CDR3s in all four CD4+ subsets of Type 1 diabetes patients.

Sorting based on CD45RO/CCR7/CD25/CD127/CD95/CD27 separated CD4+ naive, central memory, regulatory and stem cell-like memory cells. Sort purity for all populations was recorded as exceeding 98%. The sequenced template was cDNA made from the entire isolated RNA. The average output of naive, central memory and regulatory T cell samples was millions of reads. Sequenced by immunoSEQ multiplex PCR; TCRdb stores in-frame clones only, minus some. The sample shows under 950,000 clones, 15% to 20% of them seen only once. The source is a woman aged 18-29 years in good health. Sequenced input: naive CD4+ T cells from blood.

The CDR3 region has the DNA TGTGCCAGCAGCCCTGGGACCCCCGCGAATACGCAGTATTTT. Its protein is CASSPGTPANTQYF. The chain is built from TRBV7-8 and TRBJ2-3; tentatively, D is TRBD1 or TRBD2 (5 bases each). Germline loops: CDR1 SGHVS, CDR2 FQNEAQ. V lost 5 bases and J 7 bases, leaving 16 bases between the germline ends. The CDR3 extends over 14 amino acids.